These T cell receptor beta chains were read from a single sample in a study of blood T cell repertoires in COVID-19. The method was immunoSEQ multiplex PCR; TCRdb's version includes in-frame clones alone and lacks a portion of them. The data show around 310,000 clones, just under 90% seen once. The sequenced sample consisted of PBMCs or T cells enriched from blood (not recorded which). The receptor set was obtained from a woman aged 25 to 39 who had recovered from COVID-19. Both conserved end residues are trimmed from each CDR3.

TRBJ1-6 | TRBV7-8 | ASSRGRDRGASSYNSPLH
TRBJ2-1 | TRBV6-5 | ASGGQSSYNEQF
TRBJ2-1 | TRBV19 | ASSFYRGLDYNEQF
TRBJ1-1 | TRBV4-2 | ASSQDSGKTEAF
TRBJ1-6 | TRBV7-2 | ASRRQGSGSPLH
TRBJ1-3 | TRBV29-1 | SVSYRAGNTIY
TRBJ2-5 | TRBV19 | ATMDTETQY
TRBJ2-4 | TRBV28 | ASSLAAGAYIQY
TRBJ1-5 | TRBV28 | ASSQGGQPQH
TRBJ1-2 | TRBV5-8 | ASSPSGGRVNYGYT
TRBJ1-6 | TRBV5-4 | ASSPYPTSGSPLH
TRBJ1-5 | TRBV20-1 | SASQQGQPQH